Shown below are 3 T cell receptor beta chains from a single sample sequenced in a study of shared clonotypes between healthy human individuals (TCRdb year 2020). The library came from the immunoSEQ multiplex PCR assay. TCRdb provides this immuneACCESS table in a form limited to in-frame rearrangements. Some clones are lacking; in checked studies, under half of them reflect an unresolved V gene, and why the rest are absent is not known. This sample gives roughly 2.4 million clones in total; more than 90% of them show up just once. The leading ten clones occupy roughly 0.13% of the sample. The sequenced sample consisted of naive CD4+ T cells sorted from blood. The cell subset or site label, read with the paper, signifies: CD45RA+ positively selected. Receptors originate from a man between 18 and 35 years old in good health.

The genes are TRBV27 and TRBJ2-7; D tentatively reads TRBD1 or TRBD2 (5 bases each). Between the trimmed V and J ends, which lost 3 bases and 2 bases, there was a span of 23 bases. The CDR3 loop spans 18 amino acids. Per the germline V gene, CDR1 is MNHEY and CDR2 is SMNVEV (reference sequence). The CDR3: CASSFSRGAGTAPYEQYF. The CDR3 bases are TGTGCCAGCAGTTTTTCAAGGGGCGCGGGTACGGCCCCCTACGAGCAGTACTTC.

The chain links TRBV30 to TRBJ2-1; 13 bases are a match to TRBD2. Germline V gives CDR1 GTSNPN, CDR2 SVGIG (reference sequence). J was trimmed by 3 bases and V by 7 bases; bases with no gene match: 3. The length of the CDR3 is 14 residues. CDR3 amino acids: CALRLAGGYNEQFF. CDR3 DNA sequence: TGTGCCTTAAGACTAGCGGGAGGCTACAATGAGCAGTTCTTC.

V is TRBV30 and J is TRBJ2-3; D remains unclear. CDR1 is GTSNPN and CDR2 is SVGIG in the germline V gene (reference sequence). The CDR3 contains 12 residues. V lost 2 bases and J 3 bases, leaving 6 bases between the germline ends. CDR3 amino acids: CAWSHGTDTQYF. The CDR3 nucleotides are TGTGCCTGGAGTCATGGTACAGATACGCAGTATTTT.